This passage covers 26 T cell receptor beta chains from one sample sequenced in a study of shared clonotypes between healthy human individuals. The data were produced by immunoSEQ multiplex PCR, yet TCRdb's version contains in-frame clones alone and is incomplete. This table has 1.5 million to 2.5 million clones, around 96% appearing once. Naivety among CD8 cells was defined by CD45RO negativity and positive CCR7 selection, thereby excluding terminally differentiated effector memory CD45RA+ cells. The sequenced sample was naive CD8+ T cells sorted from blood. These receptors came from a man between 18 and 35 years old in good health.

The gene calls are TRBV2 and TRBJ2-1; D may match TRBD1 or TRBD2 (5 bases each). The V end lost 7 bases, the J end lost 4 bases, and 14 bases lay between the germline ends. Germline assignment: CDR1 SNHLY and CDR2 FYNNEI. The CDR3 length is 14 residues. In DNA form, the CDR3 reads TGTGCCAGCACCGGGACGGTGGATTACAATGAGCAGTTCTTC. This codes for CASTGTVDYNEQFF.

The gene calls are TRBV7-9 and TRBJ2-5; D gene uncertain. The CDR3 covers 12 residues. V was clipped by 5 bases and J by 4 bases, with 8 bases between them. CDR1 and CDR2 (germline): SEHNR, FQNEAQ (reference sequence). The CDR3 region is CASSPALETQYF. The CDR3, as DNA: TGTGCCAGCAGCCCTGCTTTAGAGACCCAGTACTTC.

Notes on this clone: This CDR3 is also generated by other DNA sequences in the sample. This sequence joins TRBV27 and TRBJ2-7; maybe TRBD2 (5 bases). CDR3 length equals 13 residues. From germline, CDR1 is MNHEY and CDR2 SMNVEV (reference sequence). V dropped 2 bases and J dropped 4 bases, with 9 bases sitting between them. The CDR3 sequence is CASSLGSGYEQYF. Written as DNA, the CDR3 is TGTGCCAGCAGTTTAGGGAGCGGATACGAGCAGTACTTC.

Regarding this clone: The identical CDR3 is also encoded by other nucleotide sequences in the sample. The chain links TRBV19 to TRBJ2-7; D may match TRBD1 or TRBD2 (6 bases each). V dropped 5 bases and J dropped 4 bases, with 12 bases sitting between them. Germline V gene data show CDR1 as LNHDA and CDR2 as SQIVND (reference sequence). The length of the CDR3 is 13 residues. CDR3: CASSPGAGYEQYF. The CDR3 region has the DNA TGTGCCAGTAGTCCAGGGGCGGGGTACGAGCAGTACTTC. Together with reference TRBV19 and TRBJ2-7, the CDR3 gives the full variable domain: DGGITQSPKYLFRKEGQNVTLSCEQNLNHDAMYWYRQDPGQGLRLIYYSQIVNDFQKGDIAEGYSVSREKKESFPLTVTSAQKNPTAFYLCASSPGAGYEQYFGPGTRLTVT.

V and J are TRBV29-1 and TRBJ1-1; possible D gene TRBD1, 5 bases. This CDR3 is built from 15 residues. The V and J ends lost 6 bases and 3 bases respectively, with 20 bases between them. CDR1 SQVTM and CDR2 ANQGSEA come from the germline V gene. The DNA for the CDR3 is TGCAGCGTGGGGGACCAAGTCGGGGTTGACACTGAAGCTTTCTTT. It is translated as CSVGDQVGVDTEAFF.

This chain joins TRBV14 and TRBJ2-7, with 11 bases fitting TRBD1. The CDR3 runs 16 residues. V shed 3 bases, J shed 6 bases, and the junction held 10 bases outside the gene matches. Per germline, CDR1 SGHDN and CDR2 FVKESK. The CDR3 reads CASSQPGQGARVEQYF. CDR3 nucleotide sequence: TGTGCCAGCAGCCAGCCAGGACAGGGGGCGCGAGTCGAGCAGTACTTC.

J is TRBJ2-7 and V is TRBV27, with TRBD2 identical over 7 bases. Germline-derived CDR1 and CDR2 are MNHEY and SMNVEV (reference sequence). The CDR3 runs to 15 residues. J was trimmed by 4 bases and V by 5 bases; bases with no gene match: 11. In nucleotides, the CDR3 is TGTGCCAGCAGTCATCCTAGCGGAGCCCAATACGAGCAGTACTTC. Translation: CASSHPSGAQYEQYF.

Worth noting for this clone: Other DNA variants within this sample encode the same CDR3. The chain is built from TRBV30 and TRBJ2-1; D is uncertain. The CDR3 contains 13 residues. Trimming took off 0 bases at V and 5 bases at J, with 8 bases between the two ends. Germline CDR1 is GTSNPN and CDR2 is SVGIG (reference sequence). CDR3: CAWSVLADNEQFF. The DNA for the CDR3 is TGTGCCTGGAGTGTATTGGCCGACAATGAGCAGTTCTTC.

The V and J genes are TRBV5-4 and TRBJ1-2; D perhaps matches TRBD1 (6 bases). CDR3 length: 17 residues. Looked up from germline, CDR1 is SGHNT and CDR2 is YYREEE (reference sequence). Trimming removed 0 bases at V and 7 bases at J, with 22 bases between. This CDR3 is CASSLEGGDGSLFGYTF. CDR3 DNA: TGTGCCAGCAGCTTGGAAGGGGGGGACGGGAGCCTGTTTGGCTACACCTTC. Using reference TRBV5-4 and TRBJ1-2 for the parts outside the CDR3, the full variable domain is ETGVTQSPTHLIKTRGQQVTLRCSSQSGHNTVSWYQQALGQGPQFIFQYYREEENGRGNFPPRFSGLQFPNYSSELNVNALELDDSALYLCASSLEGGDGSLFGYTFGSGTRLTVV.

The chain joins TRBV11-2 to TRBJ1-1; no firm D call. Per germline, CDR1 SGHAT and CDR2 FQNNGV. V lost 5 bases and J 1 base, leaving 20 bases between the germline ends. The CDR3 runs to 17 residues. For the CDR3, the DNA is TGTGCCAGCAGCCTAGGGTATTCTCGGGCAGAGAACACTGAAGCTTTCTTT. Translated: CASSLGYSRAENTEAFF.

The table lists this clone with a count of one. The rearrangement joins TRBV13 to TRBJ2-3; no definite D call. The CDR3 spans 14 residues. The V and J ends lost 4 bases and 6 bases respectively, with 14 bases between them. Germline CDR1 PRHDT, CDR2 FYEKMQ (reference sequence). The CDR3 DNA reads as TGTGCCAGCAGCTCCGGTCCCGGCGAGGATACGCAGTATTTT. Protein sequence: CASSSGPGEDTQYF.

The chain links TRBV4-1 to TRBJ2-7; D remains unclear. CDR1 is MGHRA and CDR2 is YSYEKL in the germline V gene. V lost 0 bases and J 3 bases, leaving 15 bases between the germline ends. This CDR3 contains 16 residues. In DNA form, the CDR3 reads TGCGCCAGCAGCCAAGATCCGGGCACCATAAACTACGAGCAGTACTTC. Protein sequence: CASSQDPGTINYEQYF.

The V gene is TRBV19, the J gene TRBJ1-5, with D possibly TRBD1 on 5 matching bases. Between the trimmed V and J ends, which lost 7 bases and 0 bases, there was a span of 13 bases. CDR1 and CDR2 from the germline V gene are LNHDA and SQIVND (reference sequence). The length of the CDR3 is 15 residues. Here the CDR3 DNA reads TGTGCCAGTACAGACAGCCTTTATAGCAATCAGCCCCAGCATTTT. This translates into CASTDSLYSNQPQHF.

The V and J genes are TRBV6-5 and TRBJ2-1, with TRBD2 identical over 10 bases. Unmatched junction bases numbered 4, after V lost 9 bases and J lost 5 bases. The CDR3 has 13 residues. The germline gives CDR1 MNHEY, CDR2 SVGAGI. The CDR3 is CASGLAVDNEQFF. The CDR3 DNA reads as TGTGCCAGTGGACTAGCGGTTGACAATGAGCAGTTCTTC.

This chain uses TRBV6-1 with TRBJ1-3; D may be TRBD1 (6 bases). The CDR3 contains 13 residues. The germline V and J ends were trimmed by 6 bases and 8 bases, with 14 bases remaining between them. Germline V gene data show CDR1 as MNHNS and CDR2 as SASEGT. This CDR3 is CASRLYRVDTIYF. CDR3 nucleotides: TGTGCCAGCAGATTATACAGGGTAGACACCATATATTTT.

The chain has TRBV28 and TRBJ1-4, with D unresolved. Between the trimmed V and J ends, which lost 8 bases and 4 bases, there was a span of 14 bases. CDR3 length equals 14 residues. Germline V gene sequence: CDR1 MDHEN, CDR2 SYDVKM. The CDR3 DNA sequence: TGTGCCAGCCGATTTGGGGAAGATAATGAAAAACTGTTTTTT. Translation: CASRFGEDNEKLFF.

The chain is built from TRBV27 and TRBJ2-7; TRBD2 matches at 11 bases. CDR1 and CDR2 from the germline V gene are MNHEY and SMNVEV (reference sequence). Trimming cost V 3 bases and J 7 bases; bases outside gene matches: 8. The CDR3 is made up of 15 amino acids. The CDR3 nucleotides read TGTGCCAGCAGTTTCACGACTAGCGGGGCCGGGGAGCAGTACTTC. Amino acids: CASSFTTSGAGEQYF.

The V gene is TRBV27, the J gene TRBJ1-1, with TRBD1 matching over 9 bases. V lost 6 bases to trimming and J lost 8 bases; unmatched junction nucleotides: 10. Per the germline V gene, CDR1 is MNHEY and CDR2 is SMNVEV (reference sequence). The CDR3 loop spans 14 amino acids. CDR3 sequence: CASSIWGTGTEAFF. The CDR3 nucleotides read TGTGCCAGCAGCATTTGGGGGACAGGGACAGAAGCTTTCTTT.

This chain connects TRBV19 to TRBJ2-7, with TRBD1 as a possible D gene (6 bases). The ends were cut back, 4 bases at V and 3 bases at J, with 16 bases in the middle. Per the germline V gene, CDR1 is LNHDA and CDR2 is SQIVND (reference sequence). The CDR3 extends over 15 amino acids. CDR3 DNA: TGTGCCAGTAGTACCGGACAGTCCTTTCTCTACGAGCAGTACTTC. Translation: CASSTGQSFLYEQYF.

V usage is TRBV11-2 and J usage is TRBJ2-2; perhaps TRBD2 as D (6 bases). V was trimmed by 0 bases and J by 7 bases, leaving 18 bases between them. This CDR3 region has 17 residues. CDR1 SGHAT and CDR2 FQNNGV come from the germline V gene. The CDR3 DNA reads as TGTGCCAGCAGCTTAGAGCCCTCCTCTAGCGCTGTCGGGGAGCTGTTTTTT. Translated, it gives CASSLEPSSSAVGELFF.

This chain links TRBV7-2 with TRBJ1-2; no reliable D call. The CDR3 is 19 amino acids. Trimming took 1 base from V and 2 from J, leaving 23 bases between them. CDR1 is SGHTA and CDR2 is FQGNSA in the germline V gene. The chain's CDR3 is CASSLVSPGFESLNYGYTF. The DNA of the CDR3 is TGTGCCAGCAGCTTAGTCTCTCCGGGCTTTGAAAGTTTAAACTATGGCTACACCTTC. Full variable domain (remainder filled in from reference TRBV7-2 and TRBJ1-2): GAGVSQSPSNKVTEKGKDVELRCDPISGHTALYWYRQSLGQGLEFLIYFQGNSAPDKSGLPSDRFSAERTGGSVSTLTIQRTQQEDSAVYLCASSLVSPGFESLNYGYTFGSGTRLTVV.

A remark on this clone: Other DNA sequences in the sample encode the same CDR3. The chain links TRBV10-3 to TRBJ1-1, with D possibly matching TRBD1 (6 bases). The CDR3 consists of 11 residues. V was pared by 3 bases and J by 8 bases, with 7 bases between. CDR1 and CDR2 (germline): ENHRY, SYGVKD. Here the CDR3 DNA reads TGTGCCATCAGTGAAGGGGGGGAAGCTTTCTTT. Protein sequence: CAISEGGEAFF.

J is TRBJ1-5 and V is TRBV4-1, with D unresolved. Trimming took off 4 bases at V and 5 bases at J, with 9 bases between the two ends. The CDR3 totals 13 residues. CDR1 is MGHRA, CDR2 YSYEKL, per germline. The CDR3, as DNA: TGCGCCAGCAGCCCCCAATTATATCAGCCCCAGCATTTT. Translated, it gives CASSPQLYQPQHF.

The chain joins TRBV6-6 to TRBJ2-7; 9 positions match TRBD2. J gave up 5 bases and V 2 bases, and 4 bases lay outside the gene matches. The CDR3 covers 14 residues. CDR1 is MNHNY and CDR2 is SVGAGI in the germline V gene (reference sequence). Here the CDR3 reads CASSYMGLADEQYF. In DNA, the CDR3 is TGTGCCAGCAGTTACATGGGACTAGCCGACGAGCAGTACTTC.

The gene calls are TRBV5-6 and TRBJ1-2; tentatively, D is TRBD1 (5 bases). Trimming removed 5 bases at V and 6 bases at J, with 11 bases between. CDR3 length: 12 amino acids. Germline-derived CDR1 and CDR2 are SGHDT and YYEEEE. DNA for the CDR3: TGTGCCAGCAGTGATCCGGGGGATGGCTACACCTTC. Its translation is CASSDPGDGYTF.

The chain is built from TRBV28 and TRBJ1-3; 7 nucleotides line up with TRBD1. This CDR3 is 16 amino acids long. Trimming took 8 bases from V and 1 from J; bases not matched to a gene: 11. Germline CDR1 MDHEN, CDR2 SYDVKM. The CDR3 reads CASQQGSALSGNTIYF. Here the CDR3 DNA reads TGTGCCAGCCAACAGGGGAGCGCTCTATCTGGAAACACCATATATTTT.